The 6 T cell receptor beta chains in this list originate from one sample, sequenced in a study of blood T cell repertoires in COVID-19. The method was immunoSEQ multiplex PCR; TCRdb's version includes in-frame clones alone and lacks a portion of them. The table has about 320,000 clones, approximately 88% seen once. The source material was PBMCs or T cells enriched from blood (not recorded which). These receptors all come from a man aged 25-45 years who had recovered from COVID-19.

The chain combines TRBV11-1 with TRBJ2-1; D may be TRBD2 (5 bases). Germline V gene lookup returns CDR1 SGHAT and CDR2 FQDESV (reference sequence). The CDR3 is 15 amino acids. Deletions cut 6 bases from V and 1 base from J, with 13 bases between. The CDR3 reads CASSFLAGSYNEQFF. CDR3 DNA: TGTGCCAGCAGTTTCCTAGCTGGGTCCTACAATGAGCAGTTCTTC.

In its sample, this clone was seen once. The CDR3 reads CASTREGVISYNEQFF. Here the CDR3 DNA reads TGTGCCAGTACTAGGGAGGGAGTGATCTCCTACAATGAGCAGTTCTTC. V gene TRBV19 combines with J gene TRBJ2-1; TRBD2 matches 7 bases. The CDR3 consists of 16 residues. The germline CDR1 and CDR2 sequences are LNHDA and SQIVND (reference sequence). V lost 7 bases to trimming and J lost 0 bases; unmatched junction nucleotides: 9.

About this clone: At the DNA level, this CDR3 is encoded by other sequences in the same sample as well. The chain carries TRBV5-1 and TRBJ1-1; tentative D call: TRBD1 (6 bases). CDR1 and CDR2 (germline): SGHRS, YFSETQ. Trimming removed 1 base from V and 3 bases from J, with 7 bases in between. There are 13 residues in the CDR3. The CDR3 loop is CASSLTGYTEAFF. The CDR3 DNA follows: TGCGCCAGCAGCTTGACAGGGTACACTGAAGCTTTCTTT.

The chain recombines TRBV12-3 or TRBV12-4 with TRBJ1-2; perhaps TRBD1 as D (5 bases). Trimming stripped 6 bases from V and 4 bases from J, with 12 bases between. CDR3 size: 13 residues. The CDR3 DNA sequence: TGTGCCAGCAGCCCCGACAGTTCCTATGGCTACACCTTC. It specifies CASSPDSSYGYTF.

The V gene is TRBV6-2 or TRBV6-3, the J gene TRBJ1-1, with D possibly TRBD1 on 5 matching bases. The ends were cut back, 6 bases at V and 1 base at J, with 9 bases in the middle. This CDR3 comprises 13 residues. Germline-derived CDR1 and CDR2 are MNHEY and SVGEGT. Here the CDR3 DNA reads TGTGCCAGCAGCTCCGACAGGAACACTGAAGCTTTCTTT. It encodes CASSSDRNTEAFF.

This clone has a single count. J is TRBJ1-4 and V is TRBV15; 7 bases fit TRBD1. Germline assignment: CDR1 LNHNV and CDR2 YYDKDF (reference sequence). The V gene end was trimmed by 0 bases and the J gene end by 12 bases; junction bases not matched to a gene: 13. The CDR3 is 16 residues long. CDR3 nucleotides: TGTGCCACCAGCAGAGATCTGACAGGGTCGTTATGGGAACTGTTTTTT. Translated, it gives CATSRDLTGSLWELFF.